Each of the 21 T cell receptor beta chains below was sequenced from the same sample in a study of neurological immune-mediated disorders. TCRdb redid the calling of the 5' RACE reads with MiXCR, one entry per CDR3 protein. Here the sample spans tens of thousands of distinct CDR3 sequences, roughly 14% being singletons. The source material was PBMCs. The origin of the receptors is a woman aged 45 to 65 with HTLV-1-associated myelopathy (HAM/TSP).

This chain uses TRBV28 with TRBJ1-1; 11 nucleotides align to TRBD1. The length of the CDR3 is 18 residues. V lost 7 bases to trimming and J lost 4 bases; unmatched junction nucleotides: 17. Germline CDR1 and CDR2: MDHEN and SYDVKM. Here the CDR3 reads CASITGTGGYPGSTEAFF. CDR3 bases: TGTGCCAGCATCACCGGGACAGGGGGGTATCCAGGGTCCACTGAAGCTTTCTTT. The variable domain in full, with the rest retrieved from reference TRBV28 and TRBJ1-1, is DVKVTQSSRYLVKRTGEKVFLECVQDMDHENMFWYRQDPGLGLRLIYFSYDVKMKEKGDIPEGYSVSREKKERFSLILESASTNQTSMYLCASITGTGGYPGSTEAFFGQGTRLTVV.

There are a few counts of this clonotype. A much larger clonotype is one base distant, so this may be a read error. The chain couples TRBV20-1 to TRBJ2-2; the D gene is possibly TRBD1 (6 bases). Germline loops: CDR1 DFQATT, CDR2 SNEGSKA (reference sequence). This CDR3 region has 13 residues. The CDR3 DNA reads as TGCAGTTCTAGTAAACAGGGACCCGGGGAGCTGTTTTTT. Translating gives CSSSKQGPGELFF.

This clonotype was seen ten or more times. The chain has TRBV12-3 or TRBV12-4 and TRBJ1-1; D is undetermined. CDR3 length: 12 residues. Trimming shortened V by 6 bases and J by 3 bases, and 8 bases separated the two germline ends. The CDR3 bases are TGTGCCAGCAGGTCCCGGGACACTGAAGCTTTCTTT. Amino acids: CASRSRDTEAFF.

This clonotype was observed at least ten times. The V and J genes are TRBV3-1 and TRBJ2-1, with a weak D call TRBD1 (7 bases). The V and J ends lost 6 bases and 0 bases respectively, with 12 bases between them. The CDR3 sequence is 15 residues long. The germline gives CDR1 LGHDT, CDR2 YNNKEL (reference sequence). The CDR3 sequence: CASSNQGGSYNEQFF. Written as DNA, the CDR3 is TGTGCCAGCAGTAACCAGGGGGGCTCCTACAATGAGCAGTTCTTC.

In this sample, this clonotype turned up many times. The chain links TRBV7-2 to TRBJ2-5, with 9 nucleotides matching TRBD2. CDR3 length equals 15 residues. With 3 bases clipped from V and 2 bases from J, the junction kept 4 bases outside the gene matches. CDR1 and CDR2 from the germline V gene are SGHTA and FQGNSA. Here the CDR3 DNA reads TGTGCCAGCAGCTTCGCGGGGGGGCAGCAAGAGACCCAGTACTTC. This codes for CASSFAGGQQETQYF.

This clonotype was seen repeatedly, ten times or more. The CDR3 protein is CASSIGGGSGELFF. The CDR3 DNA follows: TGTGCCAGCAGTATAGGGGGCGGCTCCGGGGAGCTGTTTTTT. This chain connects TRBV6-1 to TRBJ2-2; 7 bases fit TRBD1. Trimming took 5 bases from V and 6 from J; bases not matched to a gene: 6. The CDR3 has 14 amino acids. Germline values: CDR1 MNHNS, CDR2 SASEGT.

This clonotype was detected ten times or more. J is TRBJ1-4 and V is TRBV7-9; 12 bases map to TRBD1. Germline lookup yields CDR1 SEHNR and CDR2 FQNEAQ (reference sequence). This CDR3 spans 17 amino acids. The V gene end was trimmed by 5 bases and the J gene end by 0 bases; junction bases not matched to a gene: 4. Written as DNA, the CDR3 is TGTGCCAGCAGCACGGGACAGGGGGCCTCAACTAATGAAAAACTGTTTTTT. It codes for CASSTGQGASTNEKLFF.

Many counts were recorded for this clonotype. This sequence joins TRBV3-1 and TRBJ2-4; D gene ambiguous. Per the germline V gene, CDR1 is LGHDT and CDR2 is YNNKEL (reference sequence). The V and J ends lost 4 bases and 2 bases respectively, with 15 bases between them. The CDR3 spans 16 residues. Here the CDR3 reads CASSPETRTTKNIQYF. In DNA form, the CDR3 reads TGTGCCAGCAGCCCGGAGACCCGCACCACCAAAAACATTCAGTACTTC.

This clonotype was seen many times. The chain joins TRBV5-1 to TRBJ2-1; no clear D. This CDR3 region has 11 residues. The V gene lost 2 bases and the J gene lost 5 bases, with 2 bases spanning the gap. CDR1 is SGHRS and CDR2 is YFSETQ in the germline V gene. CDR3: CASSFNNEQFF. CDR3 nucleotide sequence: TGCGCCAGCAGCTTCAACAATGAGCAGTTCTTC. Based on the CDR3 plus reference TRBV5-1 and TRBJ2-1, the full variable domain is KAGVTQTPRYLIKTRGQQVTLSCSPISGHRSVSWYQQTPGQGLQFLFEYFSETQRNKGNFPGRFSGRQFSNSRSEMNVSTLELGDSALYLCASSFNNEQFFGPGTRLTVL.

This clonotype was seen repeatedly, ten times or more. This chain uses TRBV28 with TRBJ2-3; TRBD1 matches 8 bases. Trimming removed 5 bases from V and 4 bases from J; junction bases left unmatched: 5. Per germline, CDR1 MDHEN and CDR2 SYDVKM. This CDR3 is built from 14 residues. This CDR3 is CASSDGQGPDTQYF. The CDR3 DNA reads as TGTGCCAGCAGTGACGGACAGGGACCAGATACGCAGTATTTT.

A few counts support this clonotype. The chain joins TRBV6-2 or TRBV6-3 to TRBJ1-2; weak D call: TRBD1 (5 bases). CDR1 and CDR2 (germline): MNHEY, SVGEGT. The CDR3 length is 13 residues. Trimming removed 6 bases at V and 6 bases at J, with 14 bases between. The CDR3 DNA follows: TGTGCCAGCAGCCCCCACCAGGGAGATGGCTACACCTTC. Translated: CASSPHQGDGYTF.

In this sample, this clonotype turned up many times. This sequence joins TRBV20-1 and TRBJ2-2; 9 nucleotides line up with TRBD1. V was pared by 6 bases and J by 5 bases, with 13 bases of the junction left unmatched. CDR1 and CDR2 from the germline V gene are DFQATT and SNEGSKA (reference sequence). The CDR3 contains 16 residues. The CDR3: CSAPPGQGLRTGELFF. Written as DNA, the CDR3 is TGCAGTGCCCCTCCGGGACAGGGATTAAGAACCGGGGAGCTGTTTTTT.

Many counts were recorded for this clonotype. The chain carries TRBV20-1 and TRBJ2-1; possibly TRBD1 for D (5 bases). Germline V CDR1 and CDR2: DFQATT, SNEGSKA (reference sequence). Trimming shortened V by 3 bases and J by 0 bases, and 9 bases separated the two germline ends. The CDR3 contains 14 residues. CDR3 DNA sequence: TGCAGTGCTAGGCACAGGAGCTCCTACAATGAGCAGTTCTTC. Protein: CSARHRSSYNEQFF.

This clonotype occurred many times. This rearrangement joins TRBV7-6 to TRBJ2-2, with 7 nucleotides matching TRBD1. The CDR3 spans 14 residues. In germline, CDR1 is SGHVS, CDR2 FNYEAQ. V shed 1 base and J 6 bases; nucleotides not matched to a gene: 2. The CDR3 sequence: CASSLDRGPGELFF. DNA of the CDR3: TGTGCCAGCAGCTTAGACAGGGGACCCGGGGAGCTGTTTTTT.

The table lists this clonotype with many counts. The chain combines TRBV5-1 with TRBJ2-1, with D possibly being TRBD1 (6 bases). The V end was cut by 0 bases, the J end by 0 bases, with 10 bases between. This CDR3 has 16 amino acids. Germline assignment: CDR1 SGHRS and CDR2 YFSETQ. The CDR3 spells CASSLAGELSYNEQFF. DNA for the CDR3: TGCGCCAGCAGCTTGGCAGGGGAACTCTCCTACAATGAGCAGTTCTTC.

There are a few counts of this clonotype. For the CDR3, the DNA is TGTGCCAGCAGCTTACTAGCGGGGGGGCAAGAGACCCAGTACTTC. It is translated as CASSLLAGGQETQYF. The chain combines TRBV7-2 with TRBJ2-5; 12 positions match TRBD2. The CDR3 is 15 amino acids. Germline V gives CDR1 SGHTA, CDR2 FQGNSA. The ends lost 2 bases at V and 2 bases at J; junction bases unmatched: 0.

This clonotype was seen repeatedly, ten times or more. The chain recombines TRBV27 with TRBJ2-7, with D possibly being TRBD1 (6 bases). This CDR3 region has 15 residues. Germline V CDR1 and CDR2: MNHEY, SMNVEV (reference sequence). V lost 5 bases and J lost 3, with 17 bases in between. Here the CDR3 DNA reads TGTGCCAGCAGTCCCCAGACAGGTACTCGCTACGAGCAGTACTTC. It yields the protein CASSPQTGTRYEQYF.

This clonotype was recorded at least ten times. V is TRBV12-3 or TRBV12-4 and J is TRBJ1-2, with D perhaps matching TRBD1 (5 bases). The V end was cut by 0 bases, the J end by 9 bases, with 11 bases between. This CDR3 has 13 residues. The CDR3 here is CASSLARGGSYTF. CDR3 coding DNA: TGTGCCAGCAGTTTAGCCCGCGGGGGGAGCTACACCTTC.

The table lists this clonotype with many counts. The genes are TRBV29-1 and TRBJ2-1, with 12 bases fitting TRBD2. The CDR3 loop spans 14 amino acids. V shed 2 bases and J 10 bases; nucleotides not matched to a gene: 6. In germline, CDR1 is SQVTM, CDR2 ANQGSEA. The CDR3 loop is CSVEPSGGAREQFF. CDR3 in DNA: TGCAGCGTTGAACCTAGCGGGGGGGCCCGGGAGCAGTTCTTC.

The rearrangement joins TRBV5-1 to TRBJ2-5; 8 nucleotides line up with TRBD1. The length of the CDR3 is 14 residues. With 5 bases clipped from V and 4 bases from J, the junction kept 7 bases outside the gene matches. Germline assignment: CDR1 SGHRS and CDR2 YFSETQ. This CDR3 is CASRGSDRGETQYF. The DNA of the CDR3 is TGCGCCAGCAGGGGCTCTGACAGGGGAGAGACCCAGTACTTC.

This clonotype has a count of ten or more. The gene calls are TRBV10-3 and TRBJ2-7; D perhaps matches TRBD2 (6 bases). The CDR3 is made up of 16 amino acids. V lost 0 bases, J lost 9 bases, and 21 bases lay in between. Per the germline V gene, CDR1 is ENHRY and CDR2 is SYGVKD. CDR3 sequence reads: CAISESIWGDSTVQYF. CDR3 in DNA: TGTGCCATCAGTGAGTCGATCTGGGGGGACTCAACCGTGCAGTACTTC.